This TCR beta chain was observed in a study of blood T cell repertoires in COVID-19. Authors' analysis steps: It was from reference gene primer amplification that nucleated cell counts were estimated. Assay: immunoSEQ multiplex PCR; the TCRdb copy retains only in-frame clones and omits some. V and J calls and clone size are those listed in that table; D and trimming were worked out from the DNA. Of some 300,000 clones in the sample, about nine tenths were seen once. Per the germline V gene, CDR1 is MDHEN and CDR2 is SYDVKM. This CDR3 is 14 amino acids long. Trimming stripped 7 bases from V and 4 bases from J, with 16 bases between. Recruitment covered about two dozen US areas and drew participants whose ages spanned about 18 to 89 years. Allocation to cohorts depended on clinical history reported by the participants.

The TCR sequence derives from a middle-aged woman who had recovered from COVID-19. Sequencing was done on a sample of PBMCs or T cells enriched from blood (not recorded which). The chain carries TRBV28 and TRBJ1-2; D remains unclear. The CDR3, as DNA: TGTGCCAGCAAAGTTAGAGTAGGGAGCTATGGCTACACCTTC. This translates into CASKVRVGSYGYTF.